Listed below are T cell receptor beta chains from one sample, sequenced in a study of blood T cell repertoires in COVID-19. Method: immunoSEQ multiplex PCR; TCRdb's copy keeps in-frame clones and lacks some. The profile shows approximately 72,000 clones, over 80% of them singletons. What was sequenced was peripheral blood. All receptors come from an elderly woman with acute or convalescent COVID-19. Each CDR3 is given with its conserved first and last residue. Each record gives: D gene, J gene, clone size, V gene, CDR3 protein, CDR3 DNA. D genes are given only for firm matches. Clone size is given for some rows only: seen once, a few or many times, or a class if the clone is expanded.

d_gene: TRBD2
j_gene: TRBJ2-7
abundance: .
v_gene: TRBV11-2
CDR3aa: CASSLDKIKGGGPSYEQYF
CDR3nt: TGTGCCAGCAGCTTAGACAAGATAAAAGGCGGGGGGCCCTCCTACGAGCAGTACTTC

d_gene: TRBD2
j_gene: TRBJ2-2
abundance: .
v_gene: TRBV5-1
CDR3aa: CASGPGFGAGGTGELFF
CDR3nt: TGCGCCAGCGGCCCGGGATTTGGAGCGGGAGGCACCGGGGAGCTGTTTTTT

d_gene: .
j_gene: TRBJ2-2
abundance: .
v_gene: TRBV9
CDR3aa: CASSVGGGYTGELFF
CDR3nt: TGTGCCAGCAGCGTAGGAGGAGGGTACACCGGGGAGCTGTTTTTT

d_gene: TRBD1
j_gene: TRBJ1-2
abundance: .
v_gene: TRBV18
CDR3aa: CASSPNLGTANYGYTF
CDR3nt: TGTGCCAGCTCACCTAACCTCGGGACAGCCAACTATGGCTACACCTTC

d_gene: .
j_gene: TRBJ1-3
abundance: .
v_gene: TRBV27
CDR3aa: CASWGGRGSSGNTIYF
CDR3nt: TGTGCCAGCTGGGGGGGTAGGGGGAGCTCTGGAAACACCATATATTTT

d_gene: TRBD1
j_gene: TRBJ2-5
abundance: .
v_gene: TRBV7-6
CDR3aa: CASSSGTGGSETQYF
CDR3nt: TGTGCCAGCAGCAGCGGGACAGGGGGCTCGGAGACCCAGTACTTC

d_gene: TRBD1
j_gene: TRBJ1-1
abundance: once
v_gene: TRBV18
CDR3aa: CASSLQGKNTEAFF
CDR3nt: TGTGCCAGCTCGCTACAGGGGAAAAACACTGAAGCTTTCTTT

d_gene: .
j_gene: TRBJ1-2
abundance: .
v_gene: TRBV5-6
CDR3aa: CASSPSKLNRAGYTF
CDR3nt: TGTGCCAGCAGCCCCTCCAAACTGAACAGGGCAGGCTACACCTTC

d_gene: TRBD2
j_gene: TRBJ2-3
abundance: .
v_gene: TRBV11-2
CDR3aa: CASSFSSGSPDTQYF
CDR3nt: TGTGCCAGCAGCTTTTCTAGCGGGAGTCCAGATACGCAGTATTTT

d_gene: .
j_gene: TRBJ1-5
abundance: .
v_gene: TRBV28
CDR3aa: CASSQTYSNQPQHF
CDR3nt: TGTGCCAGCAGTCAGACTTATAGCAATCAGCCCCAGCATTTT

d_gene: .
j_gene: TRBJ2-5
abundance: .
v_gene: TRBV18
CDR3aa: CASSPSLRGQETQYF
CDR3nt: TGTGCCAGCTCACCCAGCTTACGGGGACAAGAGACCCAGTACTTC

d_gene: .
j_gene: TRBJ1-1
abundance: .
v_gene: TRBV10-1
CDR3aa: CASTATLDSEAFF
CDR3nt: TGCGCCAGTACGGCTACCCTGGACAGTGAAGCTTTCTTT

d_gene: TRBD2
j_gene: TRBJ2-1
abundance: .
v_gene: TRBV19
CDR3aa: CASTGTSGMSSYNEQFF
CDR3nt: TGTGCCAGTACCGGGACTAGCGGGATGAGCTCCTACAATGAGCAGTTCTTC

d_gene: TRBD1
j_gene: TRBJ2-1
abundance: .
v_gene: TRBV15
CDR3aa: CATSREASRTGEAEQFF
CDR3nt: TGTGCCACCAGCAGAGAGGCCTCCCGGACAGGGGAGGCCGAGCAGTTCTTC

d_gene: TRBD1
j_gene: TRBJ1-2
abundance: once
v_gene: TRBV5-4
CDR3aa: CASSGRDRIYGYTF
CDR3nt: TGTGCCAGCAGCGGACGGGACAGGATCTATGGCTACACCTTC

d_gene: .
j_gene: TRBJ2-7
abundance: .
v_gene: TRBV5-4
CDR3aa: CASSLAAGVEQYF
CDR3nt: TGTGCCAGCAGCTTGGCGGCAGGGGTCGAGCAGTACTTC

d_gene: TRBD2
j_gene: TRBJ2-1
abundance: .
v_gene: TRBV18
CDR3aa: CASSPLTSGDNEQFF
CDR3nt: TGTGCCAGCTCACCTTTGACTAGCGGTGACAATGAGCAGTTCTTC

d_gene: .
j_gene: TRBJ1-2
abundance: few
v_gene: TRBV6-1
CDR3aa: CASSDGDWGYTF
CDR3nt: TGTGCCAGCAGTGATGGAGATTGGGGCTACACCTTC

d_gene: TRBD1
j_gene: TRBJ1-2
abundance: few
v_gene: TRBV20-1
CDR3aa: CSASNPGQVLYGYTF
CDR3nt: TGCAGTGCTAGTAACCCGGGACAGGTGCTATACGGCTACACCTTC

d_gene: TRBD1
j_gene: TRBJ2-2
abundance: .
v_gene: TRBV19
CDR3aa: CASSPGQDNTGELFF
CDR3nt: TGTGCCAGTAGCCCGGGACAGGACAACACCGGGGAGCTGTTTTTT

d_gene: .
j_gene: TRBJ2-5
abundance: .
v_gene: TRBV9
CDR3aa: CASSVGDGWETQYF
CDR3nt: TGTGCCAGCAGCGTGGGAGACGGGTGGGAGACCCAGTACTTC

d_gene: TRBD1
j_gene: TRBJ2-1
abundance: few
v_gene: TRBV7-2
CDR3aa: CASSLYRGDEQFF
CDR3nt: TGTGCCAGCAGCTTGTACAGGGGCGATGAGCAGTTCTTC

d_gene: .
j_gene: TRBJ2-7
abundance: .
v_gene: TRBV3-1/TRBV3-2
CDR3aa: CASNMGWGSDEQYF
CDR3nt: TGTGCCAGCAATATGGGCTGGGGCTCGGATGAGCAGTACTTC

d_gene: TRBD2
j_gene: TRBJ2-1
abundance: few
v_gene: TRBV19
CDR3aa: CASTDTSGGGNEQFF
CDR3nt: TGTGCCAGTACTGATACTAGCGGCGGAGGGAATGAGCAGTTCTTC

d_gene: .
j_gene: TRBJ1-2
abundance: few
v_gene: TRBV5-1
CDR3aa: CASSWGVDYGYTF
CDR3nt: TGCGCCAGCAGCTGGGGGGTGGACTATGGCTACACCTTC

d_gene: .
j_gene: TRBJ2-1
abundance: .
v_gene: TRBV5-4
CDR3aa: CASSFRREREEQFF
CDR3nt: TGTGCCAGCAGCTTCAGGAGGGAACGAGAGGAGCAGTTCTTC

d_gene: .
j_gene: TRBJ1-1
abundance: few
v_gene: TRBV3-1/TRBV3-2
CDR3aa: CASSQAVTVGTEAFF
CDR3nt: TGTGCCAGCAGCCAAGCCGTGACAGTGGGGACTGAAGCTTTCTTT

d_gene: TRBD1
j_gene: TRBJ2-5
abundance: .
v_gene: TRBV5-4
CDR3aa: CASSHDREETQYF
CDR3nt: TGTGCCAGCAGCCACGACAGGGAAGAGACCCAGTACTTC

d_gene: .
j_gene: TRBJ2-5
abundance: once
v_gene: TRBV5-6
CDR3aa: CASSLAGPQETQYF
CDR3nt: TGTGCCAGCAGCTTGGCTGGGCCCCAAGAGACCCAGTACTTC

d_gene: TRBD1
j_gene: TRBJ1-1
abundance: once
v_gene: TRBV7-2
CDR3aa: CASSLATGETEAFF
CDR3nt: TGTGCCAGCAGCTTAGCGACAGGGGAGACTGAAGCTTTCTTT

d_gene: TRBD1
j_gene: TRBJ1-1
abundance: .
v_gene: TRBV5-6
CDR3aa: CASSLWDRGNTEAFF
CDR3nt: TGTGCCAGCAGCTTGTGGGACAGGGGGAACACTGAAGCTTTCTTT

d_gene: .
j_gene: TRBJ1-4
abundance: .
v_gene: TRBV5-5
CDR3aa: CASSYAPGANEKLFF
CDR3nt: TGTGCCAGCAGCTACGCCCCGGGGGCTAATGAAAAACTGTTTTTT

d_gene: .
j_gene: TRBJ1-2
abundance: .
v_gene: TRBV30
CDR3aa: CAWSGQAPSGYTF
CDR3nt: TGTGCCTGGAGTGGACAGGCCCCCAGTGGCTACACCTTC

d_gene: .
j_gene: TRBJ1-6
abundance: .
v_gene: TRBV7-3
CDR3aa: CASSLRYNSPLHF
CDR3nt: TGTGCCAGCAGCTTACGTTATAATTCACCCCTCCACTTT

d_gene: .
j_gene: TRBJ1-1
abundance: .
v_gene: TRBV11-3
CDR3aa: CASSLESPRGIGNTEAFF
CDR3nt: TGTGCCAGCAGCTTAGAATCCCCTCGGGGAATCGGGAACACTGAAGCTTTCTTT

d_gene: .
j_gene: TRBJ1-1
abundance: .
v_gene: TRBV10-3
CDR3aa: CAISESARRTEAFF
CDR3nt: TGTGCCATCAGTGAGTCAGCACGCCGAACTGAAGCTTTCTTT

d_gene: TRBD1
j_gene: TRBJ1-1
abundance: .
v_gene: TRBV2
CDR3aa: CARDPDRVNTEAFF
CDR3nt: TGTGCCCGAGACCCGGACAGGGTGAACACTGAAGCTTTCTTT

d_gene: .
j_gene: TRBJ1-6
abundance: .
v_gene: TRBV27
CDR3aa: CASRERQNNSPLHF
CDR3nt: TGTGCCAGCAGAGAGAGACAGAATAATTCACCCCTCCACTTT

d_gene: TRBD1
j_gene: TRBJ1-2
abundance: .
v_gene: TRBV6-4
CDR3aa: CASSDFYNMDRDYYGYTF
CDR3nt: TGTGCCAGCAGTGACTTCTACAATATGGACAGGGACTACTATGGCTACACCTTC

d_gene: .
j_gene: TRBJ1-2
abundance: .
v_gene: TRBV29-1
CDR3aa: CSVEGSESYGYTF
CDR3nt: TGCAGCGTTGAAGGCAGCGAATCCTATGGCTACACCTTC

d_gene: .
j_gene: TRBJ1-1
abundance: few
v_gene: TRBV5-1
CDR3aa: CASRSADRNTEAFF
CDR3nt: TGCGCCAGCAGGAGTGCGGACAGAAACACTGAAGCTTTCTTT

d_gene: .
j_gene: TRBJ2-1
abundance: .
v_gene: TRBV5-4
CDR3aa: CASSLYGGGGYNEQFF
CDR3nt: TGTGCCAGCAGCTTATATGGAGGGGGGGGCTACAATGAGCAGTTCTTC

d_gene: .
j_gene: TRBJ1-3
abundance: .
v_gene: TRBV5-4
CDR3aa: CASSRTLDSTGNTIYF
CDR3nt: TGTGCCAGCAGCAGGACCCTGGACAGCACTGGAAACACCATATATTTT

d_gene: TRBD1
j_gene: TRBJ1-6
abundance: .
v_gene: TRBV27
CDR3aa: CASSSKRDSINSPLHF
CDR3nt: TGTGCCAGCAGTTCTAAAAGGGACAGCATTAATTCACCCCTCCACTTT